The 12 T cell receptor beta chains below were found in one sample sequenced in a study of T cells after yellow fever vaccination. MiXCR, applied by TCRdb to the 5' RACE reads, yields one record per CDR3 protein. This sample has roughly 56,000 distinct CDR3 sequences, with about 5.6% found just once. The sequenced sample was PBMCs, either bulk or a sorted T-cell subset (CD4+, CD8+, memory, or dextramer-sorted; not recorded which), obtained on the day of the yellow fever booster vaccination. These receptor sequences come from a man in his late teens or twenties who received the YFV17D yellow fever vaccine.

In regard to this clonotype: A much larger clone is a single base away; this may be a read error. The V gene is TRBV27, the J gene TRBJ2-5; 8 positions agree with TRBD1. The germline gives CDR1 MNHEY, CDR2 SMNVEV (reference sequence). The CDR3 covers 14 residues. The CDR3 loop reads CASGLLQGAETQYF. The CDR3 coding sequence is TGTGCCAGCGGTTTGTTGCAGGGGGCAGAGACCCAGTACTTC.

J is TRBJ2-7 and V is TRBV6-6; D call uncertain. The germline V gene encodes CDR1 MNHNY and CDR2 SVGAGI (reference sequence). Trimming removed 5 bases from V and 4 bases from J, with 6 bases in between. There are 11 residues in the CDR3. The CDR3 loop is CASSGSYEQYF. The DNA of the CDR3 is TGTGCCAGCAGTGGATCTTACGAGCAGTACTTC.

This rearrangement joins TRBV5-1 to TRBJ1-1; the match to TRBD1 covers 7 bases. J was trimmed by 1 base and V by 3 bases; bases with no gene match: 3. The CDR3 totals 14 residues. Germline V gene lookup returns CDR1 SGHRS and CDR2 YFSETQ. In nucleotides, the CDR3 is TGCGCCAGCAGCTCCGGGACAGAGAACACTGAAGCTTTCTTT. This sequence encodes CASSSGTENTEAFF.

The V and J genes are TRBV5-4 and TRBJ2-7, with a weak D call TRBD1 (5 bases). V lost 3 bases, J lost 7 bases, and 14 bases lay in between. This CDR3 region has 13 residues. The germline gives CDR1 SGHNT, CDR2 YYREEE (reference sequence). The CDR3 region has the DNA TGTGCCAGCAGCTGGAATACAGGATATGAGCAGTACTTC. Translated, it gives CASSWNTGYEQYF.

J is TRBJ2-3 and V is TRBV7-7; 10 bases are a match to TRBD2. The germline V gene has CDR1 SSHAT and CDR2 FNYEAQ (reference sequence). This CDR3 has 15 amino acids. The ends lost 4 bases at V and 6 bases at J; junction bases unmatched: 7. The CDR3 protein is CASSSLAGVGDTQYF. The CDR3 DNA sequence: TGTGCCAGCAGCTCTCTAGCGGGGGTCGGGGATACGCAGTATTTT.

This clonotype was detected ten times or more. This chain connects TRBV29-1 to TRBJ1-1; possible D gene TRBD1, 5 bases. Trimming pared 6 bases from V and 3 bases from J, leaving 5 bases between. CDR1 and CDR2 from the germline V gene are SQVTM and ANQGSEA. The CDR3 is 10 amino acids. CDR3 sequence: CSVRDTEAFF. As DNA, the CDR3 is TGCAGCGTCAGGGACACTGAAGCTTTCTTT.

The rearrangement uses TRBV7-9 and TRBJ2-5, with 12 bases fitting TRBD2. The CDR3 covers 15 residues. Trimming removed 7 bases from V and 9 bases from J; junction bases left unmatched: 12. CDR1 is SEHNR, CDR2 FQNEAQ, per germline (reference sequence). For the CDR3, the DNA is TGTGCCAGCAACAAACCGACTAGCGGGAGCCGCGCCCAGTACTTC. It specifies CASNKPTSGSRAQYF.

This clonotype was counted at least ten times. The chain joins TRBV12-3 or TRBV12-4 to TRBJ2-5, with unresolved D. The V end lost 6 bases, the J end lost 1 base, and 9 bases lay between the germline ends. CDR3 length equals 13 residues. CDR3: CASSMLVQETQYF. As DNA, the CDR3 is TGTGCCAGCAGCATGTTGGTCCAAGAGACCCAGTACTTC.

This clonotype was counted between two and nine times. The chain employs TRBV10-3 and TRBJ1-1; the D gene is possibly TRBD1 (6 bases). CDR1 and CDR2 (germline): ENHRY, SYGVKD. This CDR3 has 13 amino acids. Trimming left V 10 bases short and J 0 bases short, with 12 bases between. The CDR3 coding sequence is TGTGCCACCGGACAGCTTATGAACACTGAAGCTTTCTTT. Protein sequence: CATGQLMNTEAFF.

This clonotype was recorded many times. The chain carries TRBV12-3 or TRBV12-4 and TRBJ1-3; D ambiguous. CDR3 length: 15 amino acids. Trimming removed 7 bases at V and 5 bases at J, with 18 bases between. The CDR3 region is CASTRVGGTRNTIYF. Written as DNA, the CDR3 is TGTGCCAGCACCCGGGTCGGCGGCACGAGAAACACCATATATTTT.

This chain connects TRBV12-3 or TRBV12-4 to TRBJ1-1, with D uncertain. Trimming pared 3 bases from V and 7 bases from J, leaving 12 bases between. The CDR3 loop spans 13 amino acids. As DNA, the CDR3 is TGTGCCAGCAGTTTTTATGAAAGCGGTGAAGCTTTCTTT. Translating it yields CASSFYESGEAFF.

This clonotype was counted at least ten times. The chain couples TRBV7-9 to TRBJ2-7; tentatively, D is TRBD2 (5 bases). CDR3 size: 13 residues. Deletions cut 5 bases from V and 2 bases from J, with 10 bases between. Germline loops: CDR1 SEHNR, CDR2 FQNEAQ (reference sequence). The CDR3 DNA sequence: TGTGCCAGCAGCCCCTCGGGGACCTACGAGCAGTACTTC. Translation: CASSPSGTYEQYF.